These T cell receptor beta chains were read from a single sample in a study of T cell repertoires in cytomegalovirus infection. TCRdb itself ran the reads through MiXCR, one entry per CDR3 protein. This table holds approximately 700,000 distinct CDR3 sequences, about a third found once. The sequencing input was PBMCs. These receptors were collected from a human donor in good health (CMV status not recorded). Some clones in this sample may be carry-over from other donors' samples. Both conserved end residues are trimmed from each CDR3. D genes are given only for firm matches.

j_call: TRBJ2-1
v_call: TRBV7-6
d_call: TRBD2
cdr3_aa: ASSLLLLAGVVGNEQF

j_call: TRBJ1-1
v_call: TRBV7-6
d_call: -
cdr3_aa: ASSLRGEGTLNTEAF

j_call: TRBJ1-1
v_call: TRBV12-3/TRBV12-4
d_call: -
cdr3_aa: ASSLGPYGAF

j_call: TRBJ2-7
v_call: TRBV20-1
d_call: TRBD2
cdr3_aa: SAAGTSGSYEQY

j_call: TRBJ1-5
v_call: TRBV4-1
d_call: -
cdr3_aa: ASSQEDSTTRPQH

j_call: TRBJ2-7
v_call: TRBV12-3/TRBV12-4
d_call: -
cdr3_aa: ASSFGSRWEQY

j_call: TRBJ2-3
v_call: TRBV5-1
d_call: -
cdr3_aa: ASRDSTDTQY

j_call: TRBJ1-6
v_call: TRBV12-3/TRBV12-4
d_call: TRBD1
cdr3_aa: ASSFGTGYNSPLH

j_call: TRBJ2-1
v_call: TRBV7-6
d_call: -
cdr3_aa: ASSLPGLTGEQF

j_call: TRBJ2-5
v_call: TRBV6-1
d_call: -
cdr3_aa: ASSERLALQETQY

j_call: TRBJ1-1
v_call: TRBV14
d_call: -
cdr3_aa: ASSQETLGAF

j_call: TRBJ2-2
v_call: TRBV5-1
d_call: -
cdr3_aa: ASSLVGIGNTGELF

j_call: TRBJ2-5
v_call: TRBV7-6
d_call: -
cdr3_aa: ASSFIHRGGETQY

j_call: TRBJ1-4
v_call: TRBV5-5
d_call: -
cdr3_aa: ASTIGGLANEKLF

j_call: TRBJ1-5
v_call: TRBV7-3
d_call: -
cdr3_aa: ASSSTEHQH

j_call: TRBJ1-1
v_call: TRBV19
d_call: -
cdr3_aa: ASSIGGGARTEAF

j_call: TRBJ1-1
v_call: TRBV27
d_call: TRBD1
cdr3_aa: ASSSLGQGRSTEAF

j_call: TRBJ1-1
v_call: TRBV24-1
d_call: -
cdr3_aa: ATRQGPLNTEAF

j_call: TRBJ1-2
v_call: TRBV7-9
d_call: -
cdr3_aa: ASSPNPGTKNYVYT

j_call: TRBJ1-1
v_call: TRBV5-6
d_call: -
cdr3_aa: ASSLAPDGRNTEAF

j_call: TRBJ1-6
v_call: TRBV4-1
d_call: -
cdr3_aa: ASSQDKPSYGTYNSPLH

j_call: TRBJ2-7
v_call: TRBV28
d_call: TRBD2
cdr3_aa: ASSLTPSGRAYEQY

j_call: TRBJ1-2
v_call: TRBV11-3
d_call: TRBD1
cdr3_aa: ASSSPGPRDRVLVNYGYT

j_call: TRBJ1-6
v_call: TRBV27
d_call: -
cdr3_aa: ASSPKPGFPASNYNSPLH

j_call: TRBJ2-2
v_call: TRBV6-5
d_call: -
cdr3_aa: ASSSRGARGGELF

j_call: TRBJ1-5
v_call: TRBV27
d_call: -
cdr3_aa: ASSFPLRTMGNQPQH

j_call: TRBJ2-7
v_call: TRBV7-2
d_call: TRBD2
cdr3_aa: ASSLTSGLSSYEQY

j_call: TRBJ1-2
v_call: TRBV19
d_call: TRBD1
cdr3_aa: ASNTRRDRTLYGYT

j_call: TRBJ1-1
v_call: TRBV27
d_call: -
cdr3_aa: ASSLWGGSNTEAF

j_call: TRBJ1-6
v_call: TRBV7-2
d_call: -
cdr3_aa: ASREVRSSYNSPLH

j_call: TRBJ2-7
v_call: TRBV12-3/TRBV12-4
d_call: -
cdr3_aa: ASSLGQRAYEQY

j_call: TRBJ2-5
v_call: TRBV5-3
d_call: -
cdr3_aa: ASSLRTVQETQY

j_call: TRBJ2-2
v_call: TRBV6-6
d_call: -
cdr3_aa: ASSDRPGARDTGELF

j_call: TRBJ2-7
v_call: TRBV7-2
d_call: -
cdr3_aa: ASSFSSYEQY

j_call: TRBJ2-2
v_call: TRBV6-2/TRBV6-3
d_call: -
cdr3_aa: ASSYPTGSNTGELF

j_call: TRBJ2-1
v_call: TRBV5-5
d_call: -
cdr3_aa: ASSKGAYNEQF

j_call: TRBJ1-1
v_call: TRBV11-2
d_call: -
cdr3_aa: ASSLFQEAF

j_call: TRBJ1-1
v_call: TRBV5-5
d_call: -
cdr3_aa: ASSLEDANTEAF

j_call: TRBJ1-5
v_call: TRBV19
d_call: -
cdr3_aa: ASSRGSFNQPQH

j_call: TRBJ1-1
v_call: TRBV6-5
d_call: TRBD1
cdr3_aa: ASSRGRTGYLLEAF

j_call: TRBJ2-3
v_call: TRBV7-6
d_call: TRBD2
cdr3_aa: ASSLAGGAADTQY

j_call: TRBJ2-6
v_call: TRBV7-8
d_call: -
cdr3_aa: ASSQGRGGGANVLT

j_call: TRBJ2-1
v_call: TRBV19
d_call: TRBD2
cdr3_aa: ASVAGGPSEQF

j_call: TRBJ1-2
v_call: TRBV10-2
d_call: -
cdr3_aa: ASSLTDPYGYT

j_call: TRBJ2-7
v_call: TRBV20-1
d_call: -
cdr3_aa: SARDSGGSYEQY

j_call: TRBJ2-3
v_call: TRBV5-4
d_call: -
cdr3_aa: ASSLSAVNRPDTQY

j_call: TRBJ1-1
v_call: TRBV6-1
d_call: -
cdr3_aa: ASSEALSTEAF

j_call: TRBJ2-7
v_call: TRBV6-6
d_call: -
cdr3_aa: ASSSSRDPTYEQY

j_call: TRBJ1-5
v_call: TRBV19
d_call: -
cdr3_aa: ASSAGSRQPQQ

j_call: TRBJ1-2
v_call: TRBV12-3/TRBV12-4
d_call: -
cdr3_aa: ASSLGGQTPYGYT

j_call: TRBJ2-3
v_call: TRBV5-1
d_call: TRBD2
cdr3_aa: ASSVRLAGRDTQY

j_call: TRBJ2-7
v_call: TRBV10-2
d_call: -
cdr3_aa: ASSLGLAYEAMEY

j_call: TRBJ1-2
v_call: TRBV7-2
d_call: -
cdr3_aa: ASSSHYQGEDGYN

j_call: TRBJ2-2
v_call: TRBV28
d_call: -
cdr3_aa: ASSWDFTGELF

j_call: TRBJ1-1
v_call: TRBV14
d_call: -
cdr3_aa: ASSQMMGPEAF